This T cell receptor (beta chain) was sequenced during a study of blood T cell repertoires in COVID-19. On the study more broadly: Samples representing acute and convalescent COVID-19 were sourced from the United States, Italy and Spain. PBMCs, B-cell-depleted T cells, or T cells were the source of the cDNA or gDNA that made up the material.

Per the study methods: Estimation of nucleated cell counts was performed using reference gene primer amplification. Only in-frame clones appear in the TCRdb table, and some are missing; sequencing was by immunoSEQ multiplex PCR. V and J calls and clone size are as listed in that table; D and trimming were resolved from the DNA. The data contain 15,000 to 20,000 clones, roughly 91% of them seen just once; the ten biggest clones take up about 24%. This CDR3 is built from 15 residues. The V and J ends lost 2 bases and 3 bases, in that order; junction bases with no gene match: 4. Per germline, CDR1 MNHEY and CDR2 SMNVEV (reference sequence). Only one count was recorded for this clone.

The clonotype comes from a man in his 60s with acute or convalescent COVID-19. The sample was peripheral blood. This chain connects TRBV27 to TRBJ1-5, with 7 bases aligning to TRBD1. The CDR3 sequence is CASSLRQGNNQPQHF. The CDR3 coding sequence is TGTGCCAGCAGTTTAAGACAGGGAAACAATCAGCCCCAGCATTTT.